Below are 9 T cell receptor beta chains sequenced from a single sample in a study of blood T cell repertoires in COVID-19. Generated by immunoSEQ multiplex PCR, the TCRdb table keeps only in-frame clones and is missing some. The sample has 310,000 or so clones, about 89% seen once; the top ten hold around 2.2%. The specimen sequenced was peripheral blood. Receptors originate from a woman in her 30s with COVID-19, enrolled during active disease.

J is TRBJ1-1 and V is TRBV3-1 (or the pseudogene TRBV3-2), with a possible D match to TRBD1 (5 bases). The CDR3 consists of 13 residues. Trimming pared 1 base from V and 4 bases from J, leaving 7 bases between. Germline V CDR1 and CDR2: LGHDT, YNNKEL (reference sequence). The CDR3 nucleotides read TGTGCCAGCAGCCAAGTGGGGGGCACTGAAGCTTTCTTT. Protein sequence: CASSQVGGTEAFF.

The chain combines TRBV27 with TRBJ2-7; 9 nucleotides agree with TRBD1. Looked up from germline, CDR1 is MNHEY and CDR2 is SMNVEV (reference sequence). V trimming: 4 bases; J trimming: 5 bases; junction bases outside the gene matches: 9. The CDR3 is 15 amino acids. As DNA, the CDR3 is TGTGCCAGCAGTTCCGGACAGGGGTTTTTTCACGAGCAGTACTTC. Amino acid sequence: CASSSGQGFFHEQYF.

DNA for the CDR3: TGTGCCAGCAGCTTGGAGAATACGCAGTATTTT. It yields the protein CASSLENTQYF. V gene TRBV13 combines with J gene TRBJ2-3, with D unresolved. Trimming left V 3 bases short and J 7 bases short, with 5 bases between. The germline V gene has CDR1 PRHDT and CDR2 FYEKMQ (reference sequence). The CDR3 has 11 residues.

CDR3 sequence (DNA): TGTGCCAGCAGCTTGGCGCTAGCGGGAGCACATGAGCAGTTCTTC. Its protein product is CASSLALAGAHEQFF. The V call is TRBV5-4, the J call TRBJ2-1; the match to TRBD2 covers 10 bases. Unmatched junction bases numbered 5, after V lost 0 bases and J lost 8 bases. The CDR3 runs 15 residues. Germline CDR1 is SGHNT and CDR2 is YYREEE (reference sequence).

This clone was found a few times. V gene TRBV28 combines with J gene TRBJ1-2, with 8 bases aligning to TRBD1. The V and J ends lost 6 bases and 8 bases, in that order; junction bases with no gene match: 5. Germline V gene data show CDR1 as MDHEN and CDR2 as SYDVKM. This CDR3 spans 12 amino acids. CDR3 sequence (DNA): TGTGCCAGCAGCGGACAGGGTGAAGGCTACACCTTC. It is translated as CASSGQGEGYTF.

CDR3 bases: TGTGCCAGTAGTATAGATTCCAGGTACGGTGAAAAACTGTTTTTT. It translates to CASSIDSRYGEKLFF. V is TRBV19 and J is TRBJ1-4, with D uncertain. Trimming took off 0 bases at V and 7 bases at J, with 12 bases between the two ends. The CDR3 totals 15 residues. Per germline, CDR1 LNHDA and CDR2 SQIVND (reference sequence).

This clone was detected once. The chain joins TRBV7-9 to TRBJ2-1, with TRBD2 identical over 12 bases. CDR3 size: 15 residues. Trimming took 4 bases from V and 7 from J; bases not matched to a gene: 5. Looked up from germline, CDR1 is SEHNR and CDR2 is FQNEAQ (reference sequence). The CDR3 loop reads CASSSRLAGENEQFF. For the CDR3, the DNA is TGTGCCAGCAGCTCACGACTAGCGGGAGAGAATGAGCAGTTCTTC.

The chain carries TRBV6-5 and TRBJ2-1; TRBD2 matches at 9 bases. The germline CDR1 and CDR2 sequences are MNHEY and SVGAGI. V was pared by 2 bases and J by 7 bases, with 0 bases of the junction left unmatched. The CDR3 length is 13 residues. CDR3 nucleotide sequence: TGTGCCAGCAGTTACCTAGCGGGAAATGAGCAGTTCTTC. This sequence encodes CASSYLAGNEQFF.

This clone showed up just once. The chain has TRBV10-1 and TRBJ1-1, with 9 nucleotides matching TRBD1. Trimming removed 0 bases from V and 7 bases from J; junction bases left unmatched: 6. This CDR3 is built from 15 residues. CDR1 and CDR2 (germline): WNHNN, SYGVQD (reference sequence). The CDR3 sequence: CASSESSGQGIEAFF. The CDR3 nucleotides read TGCGCCAGCAGTGAGTCGTCAGGACAGGGGATTGAAGCTTTCTTT.